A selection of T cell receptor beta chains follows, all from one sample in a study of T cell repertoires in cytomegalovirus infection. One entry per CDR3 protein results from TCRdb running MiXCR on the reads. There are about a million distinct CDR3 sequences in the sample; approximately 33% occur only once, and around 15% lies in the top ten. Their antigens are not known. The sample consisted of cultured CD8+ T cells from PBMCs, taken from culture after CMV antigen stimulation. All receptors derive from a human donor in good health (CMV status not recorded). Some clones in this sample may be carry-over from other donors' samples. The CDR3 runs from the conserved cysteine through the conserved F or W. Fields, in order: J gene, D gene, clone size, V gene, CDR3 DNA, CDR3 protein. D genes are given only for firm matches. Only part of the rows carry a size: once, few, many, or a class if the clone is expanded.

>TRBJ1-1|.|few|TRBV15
TGTGCCACCAGCAGCTCGCCCGCCGCAGGGCTCGCTGAAGCTTTCTTT
CATSSSPAAGLAEAFF
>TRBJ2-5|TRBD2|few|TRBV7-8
TGTGCCAGCAGCACCGGGGCAAGCGGGGGGACTCAAGAGACCCAGTACTTC
CASSTGASGGTQETQYF
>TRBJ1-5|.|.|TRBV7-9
TGTGCCAGCAGCTTGGAGGAGACCGCCCGGCCCCAGCATTTT
CASSLEETARPQHF
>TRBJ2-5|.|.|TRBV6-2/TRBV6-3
TGTGTCAGCAGTTACAAAGCCCGGGCGTACCAAGAGACCCAGTACTTC
CVSSYKARAYQETQYF
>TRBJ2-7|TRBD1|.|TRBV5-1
TGCGCCAGCAGCTCGGACAGGGTTTGGCCCAGCGAGCAGTACTTC
CASSSDRVWPSEQYF
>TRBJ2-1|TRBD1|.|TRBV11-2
TGTGCCAGCAACATCGTGGGGGGACAGGGTTTCTACAATGAGCAGTTCTTC
CASNIVGGQGFYNEQFF
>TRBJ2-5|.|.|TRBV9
TGTGCCAGCAGCGATTCAGGGACTGATAAAGAGACCCAGTACTTC
CASSDSGTDKETQYF
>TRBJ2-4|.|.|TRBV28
TGTGCCAGCAGGATGCAGAGAGCTGCCCAGCCTCAGTACTTC
CASRMQRAAQPQYF
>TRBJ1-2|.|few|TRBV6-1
TGTGCCAGCACGCTTGGGGATCTCCGGGGCTACACCTTC
CASTLGDLRGYTF
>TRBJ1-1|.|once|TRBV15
TGTGCCACCAGCAGAGATAGGGAGGCACAGATGAACACTGAAGCTTTCTTT
CATSRDREAQMNTEAFF
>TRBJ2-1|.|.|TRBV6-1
TGTGCCGGGCGGGTCGATGAAAGAACTGATGAGCAGTTCTTC
CAGRVDERTDEQFF
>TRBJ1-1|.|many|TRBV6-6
TGTGCCAGCAGTTACCCACTCAGGGCAAGTTGGGAGAACACTGAAGCTTTCTTT
CASSYPLRASWENTEAFF
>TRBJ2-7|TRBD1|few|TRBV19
TGTGCCACCCAGGACAGGGGGCCTTACGAGCAGTACTTC
CATQDRGPYEQYF
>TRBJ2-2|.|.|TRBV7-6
TGTACCAGCAGCTTAGTCCTTCCAATCGGGGGCACCGGGGAGCTGTTTTTT
CTSSLVLPIGGTGELFF
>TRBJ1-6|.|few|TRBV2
TGTGCCAGCACCCCCTCCGGGATTTCACCCCTCCACTTT
CASTPSGISPLHF
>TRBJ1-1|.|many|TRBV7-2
TGTGCCAGCAGCTCCTTGGGGGCCGCTGAAGCTTTCTTT
CASSSLGAAEAFF
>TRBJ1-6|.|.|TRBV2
TGTGCCAGCATAGGGGGCTCCTATAATTCACCCCTCCACTTT
CASIGGSYNSPLHF
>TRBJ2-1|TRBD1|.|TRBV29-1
TGCAGCGTTGTCGCCCCAGGGGGTAAGAATGAGCAGTTCTTC
CSVVAPGGKNEQFF
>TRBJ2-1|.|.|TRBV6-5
TGTGCCAGCAGTTACGCCCCCCTTGGGCACTCCTACAATGAGCAGTTCTTC
CASSYAPLGHSYNEQFF
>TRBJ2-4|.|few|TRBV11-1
TGTGCCAGCAGCTTAGTCGCCAGCGCCAGAAACATTCAGTACTTC
CASSLVASARNIQYF
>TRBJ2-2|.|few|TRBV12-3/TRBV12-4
TGTGCCAGCACCGTGGGTGGGGGCACCGGGGAGCTGTTTTTT
CASTVGGGTGELFF
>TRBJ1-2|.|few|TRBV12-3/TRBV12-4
TGTGCCAGCAGCCCGGGCAAACCCACTATCTATGGCTACACCTTC
CASSPGKPTIYGYTF
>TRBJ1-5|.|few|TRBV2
TGTGCCAGCAGTGAAGGACCGCCAATGTATCAGCCCCAGCATTTT
CASSEGPPMYQPQHF
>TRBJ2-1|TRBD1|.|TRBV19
TGTGCCAGTAGTCTTTGGCAGGGGGCTTCCTACAATGAGCAGTTCTTC
CASSLWQGASYNEQFF
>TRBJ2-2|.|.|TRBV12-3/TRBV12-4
TGTGTCAGCTCGCTAGCCTCGAGCACCGGGGAGCTGTTTTTT
CVSSLASSTGELFF
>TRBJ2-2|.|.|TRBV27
TGTGCCAGCAGTTTATCGGGCCTAGGCAGGGGCGGCACCGGGGAGCTGTTTTTT
CASSLSGLGRGGTGELFF
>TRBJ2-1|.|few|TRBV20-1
TGCAGTGCTAGATTCGGCCAGCACTTTAATGAGCAGTTCTTC
CSARFGQHFNEQFF